The 22 T cell receptor beta chains listed next were all sequenced from one sample in a study of cytomegalovirus exposure and HLA in healthy donors. The PCR contained 60 Vbeta and 13 Jbeta primers. Repertoires were generated with immunoSEQ multiplex PCR, while TCRdb's copy carries only in-frame clones and drops some. This sample yields 110,000 to 150,000 clones, of which 80% are seen a single time; roughly 4.5% belongs to the top ten. Sequencing input: PBMCs. These receptors originate from a man aged 40-49 years in good health and CMV-seronegative.

The rearrangement uses TRBV29-1 and TRBJ2-3; 9 bases agree with TRBD1. This CDR3 region has 14 residues. V lost 4 bases and J lost 1; bases outside the gene matches: 3. CDR1 is SQVTM and CDR2 is ANQGSEA in the germline V gene. DNA of the CDR3: TGCAGCGTTGGCCGGGACAGGGGCACAGATACGCAGTATTTT. Amino acids: CSVGRDRGTDTQYF.

This clone was seen only once. The V and J genes are TRBV11-1 and TRBJ2-6; TRBD1 matches 9 bases. V lost 4 bases, J lost 3 bases, and 7 bases stayed unmatched. In germline, CDR1 is SGHAT, CDR2 FQDESV (reference sequence). The CDR3 extends over 17 amino acids. The CDR3 reads CASSSGQGGIGANVLTF. The CDR3 DNA follows: TGTGCCAGCAGCTCGGGACAGGGAGGGATTGGGGCCAACGTCCTGACTTTC.

This rearrangement joins TRBV5-4 to TRBJ2-2, with D perhaps TRBD2 (6 bases). Trimming took off 4 bases at V and 0 bases at J, with 13 bases between the two ends. CDR3 length: 16 amino acids. Germline V lookup: CDR1 SGHNT, CDR2 YYREEE (reference sequence). The DNA of the CDR3 is TGTGCCAGCAGCCCGGAGGGTTTTCCGAACACCGGGGAGCTGTTTTTT. Its protein is CASSPEGFPNTGELFF. The full variable domain, with the rest looked up from reference TRBV5-4 and TRBJ2-2, is ETGVTQSPTHLIKTRGQQVTLRCSSQSGHNTVSWYQQALGQGPQFIFQYYREEENGRGNFPPRFSGLQFPNYSSELNVNALELDDSALYLCASSPEGFPNTGELFFGEGSRLTVL.

The genes are TRBV15 and TRBJ2-1; TRBD2 matches 10 bases. The CDR3 spans 18 residues. V lost 0 bases, J lost 0 bases, and 5 bases stayed unmatched. Germline V gene lookup returns CDR1 LNHNV and CDR2 YYDKDF (reference sequence). The CDR3, as DNA: TGTGCCACCAGCAGAGACCAAGCGGGGGGGCCCTCCTACAATGAGCAGTTCTTC. This codes for CATSRDQAGGPSYNEQFF.

The chain carries TRBV10-3 and TRBJ2-7, with 10 bases matching TRBD1. CDR3 length: 17 amino acids. From germline, CDR1 is ENHRY and CDR2 SYGVKD. J lost 2 bases, V lost 4 bases, and 11 bases had no gene match. CDR3: CAISGGDRGQAAYEQYF. Here the CDR3 DNA reads TGTGCCATCAGTGGAGGGGACAGGGGCCAGGCCGCCTACGAGCAGTACTTC.

This chain connects TRBV12-1 to TRBJ1-5. TRBV12-1 constitutes a pseudogene. The CDR3 totals 13 residues. CDR3 nucleotide sequence: TGTGCCAGCAGCTTTGGAGTGAATCAGCCCCAGCATTTT. Translation: CASSFGVNQPQHF.

This clone was detected once. J is TRBJ1-4 and V is TRBV9, with D perhaps matching TRBD1 (6 bases). The germline gives CDR1 SGDLS, CDR2 YYNGEE. The ends were cut back, 6 bases at V and 5 bases at J, with 17 bases in the middle. CDR3 size: 15 residues. CDR3 amino acids: CASTLTQGANEKLFF. CDR3 in DNA: TGTGCCAGCACGCTCACACAGGGTGCGAATGAAAAACTGTTTTTT.

This chain joins TRBV5-6 and TRBJ2-7; D might be TRBD1 (6 bases). V lost 4 bases and J lost 1, with 9 bases in between. The length of the CDR3 is 13 residues. CDR1 and CDR2 (germline): SGHDT, YYEEEE. The CDR3 sequence: CASSPTGSYEQYF. For the CDR3, the DNA is TGTGCCAGCAGCCCAACAGGGTCCTACGAGCAGTACTTC.

V usage is TRBV9 and J usage is TRBJ1-6; TRBD1 is a possible D gene (6 bases). The CDR3 consists of 14 residues. Trimming shortened V by 0 bases and J by 7 bases, and 8 bases separated the two germline ends. From germline, CDR1 is SGDLS and CDR2 YYNGEE. As DNA, the CDR3 is TGTGCCAGCAGCGTAGCAGGGGACAATTCACCCCTCCACTTT. As protein: CASSVAGDNSPLHF.

This chain connects TRBV5-1 to TRBJ2-7; 8 nucleotides match TRBD1. The CDR3 covers 12 residues. The germline V gene encodes CDR1 SGHRS and CDR2 YFSETQ. With V trimmed by 7 bases and J by 4 bases, 4 bases remained unmatched. The chain's CDR3 is CASGTGNYEQYF. The DNA for the CDR3 is TGCGCCAGCGGGACAGGCAATTACGAGCAGTACTTC.

The J gene is TRBJ2-3, the V gene TRBV11-2; TRBD2 might be the D (7 bases). CDR3 length: 15 amino acids. Trimming pared 6 bases from V and 3 bases from J, leaving 16 bases between. Germline CDR1 and CDR2: SGHAT and FQNNGV. The CDR3 DNA follows: TGTGCCAGCAGAGCCTGGGGGGGCGTTACAGATACGCAGTATTTT. It specifies CASRAWGGVTDTQYF.

CDR3 sequence: CAWTFDRVDYGYTF. CDR3 bases: TGTGCCTGGACCTTCGACAGGGTTGACTATGGCTACACCTTC. The chain combines TRBV30 with TRBJ1-2; 7 nucleotides agree with TRBD1. This CDR3 has 14 amino acids. The germline gives CDR1 GTSNPN, CDR2 SVGIG (reference sequence). V shed 4 bases and J 3 bases; nucleotides not matched to a gene: 8.

CDR3 region: CASSQGGTSGGAEQYF. The CDR3 DNA is TGTGCCAGCTCACAGGGGGGTACTAGCGGGGGCGCCGAGCAGTACTTC. The gene calls are TRBV18 and TRBJ2-7; TRBD2 matches at 11 bases. The germline V gene encodes CDR1 KGHSH and CDR2 LQKENI. CDR3 size: 16 residues. With V trimmed by 4 bases and J by 6 bases, 11 bases remained unmatched.

This rearrangement joins TRBV25-1 to TRBJ1-2; the D is unclear. There are 15 residues in the CDR3. Germline loops: CDR1 MGHDK, CDR2 SYGVNS. Trimming cost V 6 bases and J 4 bases, with 18 bases left between them. CDR3 nucleotide sequence: TGTGCCAGCAGGGCAGGTCTGTCGGAGGGCTATGGCTACACCTTC. Translation: CASRAGLSEGYGYTF.

The CDR3 bases are TGCGCCAGCAGCACCGGCCCCAGACAGGGAACGGATGGCTACACCTTC. This codes for CASSTGPRQGTDGYTF. The V gene is TRBV5-1, the J gene TRBJ1-2; the match to TRBD1 covers 7 bases. The germline CDR1 and CDR2 sequences are SGHRS and YFSETQ. This CDR3 is 16 amino acids long. J gave up 6 bases and V 4 bases, and 15 bases lay outside the gene matches.

There are a few counts of this clone. J is TRBJ1-1 and V is TRBV5-6; the D is unclear. Trimming removed 0 bases from V and 11 bases from J, with 11 bases in between. The CDR3 has 12 residues. Germline values: CDR1 SGHDT, CDR2 YYEEEE. CDR3 sequence reads: CASSLARRGAFF. Here the CDR3 DNA reads TGTGCCAGCAGCTTGGCGAGGAGAGGCGCTTTCTTT.

This chain uses TRBV6-1 with TRBJ1-1; 7 bases align to TRBD1. Germline lookup yields CDR1 MNHNS and CDR2 SASEGT. V shed 7 bases and J 0 bases; nucleotides not matched to a gene: 5. The CDR3 has 14 amino acids. DNA of the CDR3: TGTGCCAGCACACAGACAGGGCTGAACACTGAAGCTTTCTTT. Translation gives CASTQTGLNTEAFF.

This clone came up once. This sequence joins TRBV7-6 and TRBJ1-3, with D possibly TRBD1 on 6 matching bases. The CDR3 runs 14 residues. The V gene's germline CDR1 is SGHVS and CDR2 FNYEAQ. V was clipped by 5 bases and J by 1 base, with 9 bases between them. The CDR3 is CASSGRGSGNTIYF. The CDR3 DNA reads TGTGCCAGCAGCGGCAGGGGTTCTGGAAACACCATATATTTT.

CDR3 loop: CASSYSRTGPREQYF. CDR3 nucleotides: TGTGCCAGCAGTTACTCGAGGACAGGGCCCAGGGAGCAGTACTTC. This chain uses TRBV6-5 with TRBJ2-7, with 8 bases that match TRBD1. The CDR3 has 15 amino acids. CDR1 is MNHEY and CDR2 is SVGAGI in the germline V gene. J gave up 7 bases and V 0 bases, and 8 bases lay outside the gene matches.

This clone appeared a few times. CDR3 DNA sequence: TGTGCCAGCAGCCAAGATGGGACAGGGGTGAACACTGAAGCTTTCTTT. It codes for CASSQDGTGVNTEAFF. The V gene is TRBV4-2, the J gene TRBJ1-1, with 10 bases matching TRBD1. The CDR3 totals 16 residues. CDR1 is LGHNA, CDR2 YNFKEQ, per germline. V gave up 0 bases and J gave up 0 bases; unmatched junction bases: 1.

The V and J genes are TRBV12-5 and TRBJ1-2; 9 nucleotides match TRBD1. This CDR3 comprises 15 residues. Germline V lookup: CDR1 LGHNT, CDR2 FRNRAP. With V trimmed by 5 bases and J by 3 bases, 7 bases remained unmatched. The DNA of the CDR3 is TGTGCTAGTGGTATAGGACAGGGGTCCGACTATGGCTACACCTTC. Its protein product is CASGIGQGSDYGYTF. The variable domain in full, with the rest retrieved from reference TRBV12-5 and TRBJ1-2, is DARVTQTPRHKVTEMGQEVTMRCQPILGHNTVFWYRQTMMQGLELLAYFRNRAPLDDSGMPKDRFSAEMPDATLATLKIQPSEPRDSAVYFCASGIGQGSDYGYTFGSGTRLTVV.

This chain connects TRBV7-3 to TRBJ2-5, with TRBD2 identical over 11 bases. Germline V CDR1 and CDR2: SGHTA, FQGTGA. V shed 5 bases, J shed 4 bases, and the junction held 3 bases outside the gene matches. The CDR3 spans 14 residues. In DNA form, the CDR3 reads TGTGCCAGCAGCATAGCGGGGGGGGCAGAGACCCAGTACTTC. This translates into CASSIAGGAETQYF.